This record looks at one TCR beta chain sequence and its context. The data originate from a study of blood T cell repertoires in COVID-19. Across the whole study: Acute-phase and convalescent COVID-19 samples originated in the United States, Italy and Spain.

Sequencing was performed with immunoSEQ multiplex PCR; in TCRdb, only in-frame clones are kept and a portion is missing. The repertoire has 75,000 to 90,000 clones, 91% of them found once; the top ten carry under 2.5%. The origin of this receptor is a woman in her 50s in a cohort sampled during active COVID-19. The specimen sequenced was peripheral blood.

CDR3 sequence: CASSQGGMGQGISQPQHF. The CDR3 DNA reads TGTGCCAGCAGCCAAGGGGGGATGGGACAGGGAATTTCGCAGCCCCAGCATTTT. The chain employs TRBV3-1 (or the pseudogene TRBV3-2) and TRBJ1-5; 9 bases are a match to TRBD1. This CDR3 region has 18 residues. Germline V gives CDR1 LGHDT, CDR2 YNNKEL (reference sequence). V shed 1 base, J shed 7 bases, and the junction held 14 bases outside the gene matches.